What follows describes a single T cell receptor (beta chain). Its antigen is not identified. The CDR3 loop spans 16 amino acids. V was pared by 5 bases and J by 0 bases, with 14 bases between. Germline lookup yields CDR1 SGHTA and CDR2 FQGNSA. Libraries were prepared by immunoSEQ multiplex PCR; TCRdb keeps only in-frame clonotypes and omits some of them. This table holds roughly 200,000 clones, more than 90% found once. This record belongs to a study of T cell responses to AZD1222 COVID-19 vaccine. Study conclusions and caveats: With dominance at 160-218 and 743-854, vaccine-associated CD4 TCRs spanned spike. Unmutated variant regions reportedly attract nearly half of all spike-specific TCRs. Clonal diversity may have been underestimated, and the donors were mostly white British, with more females than males.

This chain links TRBV7-2 with TRBJ2-1, with D possibly being TRBD2 (6 bases). This TCR came from an adult who received the MenACWY meningococcal vaccine as a control. Specimen: peripheral blood, collected 28 days after the second dose of the MenACWY control vaccine. The CDR3 DNA reads as TGTGCCAGCAGCCCCATGCGGGGCGCCTCCTACAATGAGCAGTTCTTC. Protein: CASSPMRGASYNEQFF. Based on the CDR3 plus reference TRBV7-2 and TRBJ2-1, the full variable domain is GAGVSQSPSNKVTEKGKDVELRCDPISGHTALYWYRQSLGQGLEFLIYFQGNSAPDKSGLPSDRFSAERTGGSVSTLTIQRTQQEDSAVYLCASSPMRGASYNEQFFGPGTRLTVL.